This TCR beta chain was profiled in a study of cytomegalovirus exposure and HLA in healthy donors. CDR1 and CDR2 from the germline V gene are SQVTM and ANQGSEA. Trimming cost V 3 bases and J 3 bases, with 8 bases left between them. This CDR3 has 13 amino acids. The PCR was carried out with 60 Vbeta primers and 13 Jbeta primers. Some clones are missing from TCRdb's copy, which holds only in-frame ones; the method was immunoSEQ multiplex PCR. The sample shows about 68,000 clones, 75% to 85% of them seen only once. This TCR came from a human donor in good health. The rearrangement links TRBV29-1 to TRBJ2-2; no reliable D call. The sequenced material came from PBMCs. The CDR3 nucleotides read TGCAGCGTTGAGTCGGGTTACACCGGGGAGCTGTTTTTT. Translated: CSVESGYTGELFF.